The 27 T cell receptor beta chains listed next were all sequenced from one sample in a study of blood T cell repertoires in COVID-19. Data came from immunoSEQ multiplex PCR; TCRdb stores just in-frame clones and leaves some out. The sample carries 150,000 to 200,000 clones, over 70% recorded once. The specimen sequenced was PBMCs or T cells enriched from blood (not recorded which). These receptors were taken from a man in his fifties or sixties who had been exposed to COVID-19.

The genes are TRBV19 and TRBJ1-4; 7 bases agree with TRBD1. Germline V lookup: CDR1 LNHDA, CDR2 SQIVND (reference sequence). The CDR3 consists of 16 residues. Trimming took 4 bases from V and 2 from J; bases not matched to a gene: 7. CDR3 nucleotide sequence: TGTGCCAGTAGTAACAGGGGACGAGGGACTAATGAAAAACTGTTTTTT. Its translation is CASSNRGRGTNEKLFF.

The rearrangement links TRBV7-5 to TRBJ2-7; the tabulated D call, TRBD1, remains unverified against the DNA. TRBV7-5 is classified as a pseudogene. CDR3 length equals 15 residues. The CDR3 is CVRSLPDSILYEQYF. The DNA for the CDR3 is TGTGTCAGAAGCTTACCGGACAGCATACTCTACGAGCAGTACTTC.

This rearrangement joins TRBV30 to TRBJ1-2, with a weak D call TRBD1 (5 bases). Per the germline V gene, CDR1 is GTSNPN and CDR2 is SVGIG (reference sequence). The CDR3 covers 13 residues. Trimming shortened V by 0 bases and J by 8 bases, and 13 bases separated the two germline ends. In nucleotides, the CDR3 is TGTGCCTGGAGTGTATCGGGTCGGGGGGGCTACACCTTC. It translates to CAWSVSGRGGYTF.

In its sample, this clone was seen a few times. The chain combines TRBV9 with TRBJ2-7, with 10 nucleotides matching TRBD1. V lost 4 bases to trimming and J lost 4 bases; unmatched junction nucleotides: 8. Germline values: CDR1 SGDLS, CDR2 YYNGEE. The CDR3 is 15 amino acids. In DNA form, the CDR3 reads TGTGCCAGCAGCTCCTCAGGACAGGGGGGTTACGAGCAGTACTTC. Protein product: CASSSSGQGGYEQYF.

The rearrangement links TRBV28 to TRBJ2-5; D might be TRBD1 (5 bases). CDR3 length: 15 residues. Trimming removed 7 bases at V and 1 base at J, with 16 bases between. The germline gives CDR1 MDHEN, CDR2 SYDVKM. CDR3 nucleotide sequence: TGTGCCAGCAAGGCAGGGAAGCAATTCCAAGAGACCCAGTACTTC. The encoded protein is CASKAGKQFQETQYF.

The J gene is TRBJ2-3, the V gene TRBV24-1, with D possibly matching TRBD2 (6 bases). V dropped 0 bases and J dropped 1 base, with 10 bases sitting between them. CDR3 size: 16 residues. Per the germline V gene, CDR1 is KGHDR and CDR2 is SFDVKD. CDR3 residues: CATSDLSASGTDTQYF. For the CDR3, the DNA is TGTGCCACCAGTGATTTGTCTGCTAGCGGCACAGATACGCAGTATTTT.

For the CDR3, the DNA is TGTGCCTCCCGTCCCCCGACAGGGGAAGAGACCCAGTACTTC. Amino acids: CASRPPTGEETQYF. The genes are TRBV7-9 and TRBJ2-5; the match to TRBD1 covers 8 bases. The V and J ends lost 11 bases and 3 bases, in that order; junction bases with no gene match: 11. The germline V gene has CDR1 SEHNR and CDR2 FQNEAQ (reference sequence). This CDR3 comprises 14 residues.

The chain recombines TRBV5-5 with TRBJ2-5, with TRBD1 identical over 8 bases. This CDR3 contains 14 residues. The germline V gene has CDR1 SGHKS and CDR2 YYEKEE (reference sequence). The junction had 5 bases not matched to a gene; V was cut back by 2 bases and J by 5 bases. The DNA for the CDR3 is TGTGCCAGCAGCTTTCCGGGACAGGCGGAGACCCAGTACTTC. It translates to CASSFPGQAETQYF.

V gene TRBV3-1 (or the pseudogene TRBV3-2) combines with J gene TRBJ2-2; D gene ambiguous. The V and J ends lost 2 bases and 6 bases respectively, with 16 bases between them. Per germline, CDR1 LGHDT and CDR2 YNNKEL (reference sequence). CDR3 size: 16 residues. CDR3 loop: CASSQLPAPAAGELFF. The CDR3 region has the DNA TGTGCCAGCAGCCAACTCCCCGCCCCGGCGGCCGGGGAGCTGTTTTTT.

The V and J genes are TRBV7-3 and TRBJ2-3; 11 positions agree with TRBD2. The CDR3 spans 19 residues. V was pared by 1 base and J by 8 bases, with 17 bases of the junction left unmatched. Germline CDR1 SGHTA, CDR2 FQGTGA. The chain's CDR3 is CASSLRLAGLHLSWGTQYF. Written as DNA, the CDR3 is TGTGCCAGCAGCTTAAGACTAGCGGGGTTACATCTATCTTGGGGTACGCAGTATTTT.

The chain carries TRBV2 and TRBJ1-1; D is ambiguous. This CDR3 contains 15 residues. The V and J ends lost 6 bases and 11 bases respectively, with 25 bases between them. CDR1 is SNHLY, CDR2 FYNNEI, per germline. CDR3 nucleotides: TGTGCCAGCAGGCTACCGGGAGAGCTATCGATGGGGGCTTTCTTT. Its translation: CASRLPGELSMGAFF.

The chain carries TRBV4-1 and TRBJ1-4, with D maybe TRBD1 (5 bases). The CDR3 is 16 amino acids. From germline, CDR1 is MGHRA and CDR2 YSYEKL. Trimming removed 0 bases at V and 7 bases at J, with 15 bases between. The CDR3: CASSQDVRALVEKLFF. The CDR3 DNA reads as TGCGCCAGCAGCCAAGATGTCAGGGCCTTAGTTGAAAAACTGTTTTTT.

The chain couples TRBV7-8 to TRBJ2-1, with 7 bases aligning to TRBD2. The CDR3 is made up of 16 amino acids. Germline V gene lookup returns CDR1 SGHVS and CDR2 FQNEAQ. Trimming took 5 bases from V and 7 from J; bases not matched to a gene: 14. For the CDR3, the DNA is TGTGCCAGCAGCCCAGGCAGCGGGGCGGCGAGGAATGAGCAGTTCTTC. Residues: CASSPGSGAARNEQFF.

This clone has just a few counts. The chain uses TRBV27 and TRBJ1-5; no definite D call. V was shortened by 3 bases and J by 6 bases, with 6 bases between the two germline ends. This CDR3 comprises 12 residues. CDR1 and CDR2 (germline): MNHEY, SMNVEV (reference sequence). CDR3 in DNA: TGTGCCAGCAGTTTCTCAGGTCAGCCCCAGCATTTT. Encoded protein: CASSFSGQPQHF.

V and J are TRBV29-1 and TRBJ2-3, with 8 positions matching TRBD1. Germline CDR1 reads SQVTM; CDR2 reads ANQGSEA. CDR3 size: 14 residues. Trimming at V came to 7 bases and at J to 1 base, leaving 7 bases not matched to a gene. The CDR3 nucleotides read TGCAGCGCGCGGACAGGGACTCGCACAGATACGCAGTATTTT. This codes for CSARTGTRTDTQYF.

This sequence joins TRBV5-4 and TRBJ2-2; TRBD1 aligns across 7 bases. The CDR3 is made up of 15 amino acids. V was clipped by 4 bases and J by 5 bases; unmatched bases: 8. The germline CDR1 and CDR2 sequences are SGHNT and YYREEE (reference sequence). CDR3 amino acids: CASSVRGQPTGELFF. Here the CDR3 DNA reads TGTGCCAGCAGCGTCAGGGGACAGCCGACCGGGGAGCTGTTTTTT.

The chain recombines TRBV5-1 with TRBJ2-4; 7 bases map to TRBD2. The CDR3 spans 17 residues. Per germline, CDR1 SGHRS and CDR2 YFSETQ. After removal of 4 bases from V and 1 base from J, the junction contained 11 bases not matched to a gene. CDR3 in DNA: TGCGCCAGCAGCCCGGGGAGCGGGATCGGGGCCAAAAACATTCAGTACTTC. It translates to CASSPGSGIGAKNIQYF.

This sequence joins TRBV24-1 and TRBJ1-1, with TRBD1 as a possible D gene (5 bases). This CDR3 is built from 13 residues. Germline CDR1 is KGHDR and CDR2 is SFDVKD. V was cut by 6 bases and J by 0 bases, with 7 bases left in between. The DNA of the CDR3 is TGTGCCACCAGTCGGGGGGTGAACACTGAAGCTTTCTTT. Protein sequence: CATSRGVNTEAFF.

This clone was seen only once. The chain combines TRBV28 with TRBJ2-7; 12 nucleotides line up with TRBD2. With 5 bases clipped from V and 2 bases from J, the junction kept 4 bases outside the gene matches. The CDR3 spans 15 residues. Germline V CDR1 and CDR2: MDHEN, SYDVKM. The CDR3 nucleotides read TGTGCCAGCAGTCTGCTAGCGGGAGGGGCCTACGAGCAGTACTTC. Encoded protein: CASSLLAGGAYEQYF.

The chain has TRBV30 and TRBJ1-3; TRBD1 is a possible D gene (6 bases). Per the germline V gene, CDR1 is GTSNPN and CDR2 is SVGIG (reference sequence). The CDR3 is made up of 12 amino acids. Trimming pared 4 bases from V and 2 bases from J, leaving 6 bases between. DNA of the CDR3: TGTGCCTGGAAGGGGGCTGGAAACACCATATATTTT. Residues: CAWKGAGNTIYF.

This clone was found once. The rearrangement joins TRBV27 to TRBJ2-3; D unresolved. V was clipped by 3 bases and J by 2 bases, with 6 bases between them. Germline values: CDR1 MNHEY, CDR2 SMNVEV (reference sequence). The length of the CDR3 is 13 residues. The CDR3 loop reads CASSFGYTDTQYF. As DNA, the CDR3 is TGTGCCAGCAGTTTCGGGTACACAGATACGCAGTATTTT.

The chain has TRBV11-3 and TRBJ2-7; weak D call: TRBD1 (6 bases). This CDR3 contains 14 residues. With 0 bases removed from V and 7 bases from J, the gap between germline ends came to 13 bases. Germline CDR1 reads SGHNT; CDR2 reads YENEEA. CDR3 amino acids: CASSLDGRGKEQYF. CDR3 DNA: TGTGCCAGCAGCTTAGATGGCAGGGGTAAGGAGCAGTACTTC.

In this sample, this clone turned up a few times. The chain links TRBV6-5 to TRBJ2-2; 8 nucleotides match TRBD2. The germline CDR1 and CDR2 sequences are MNHEY and SVGAGI. This CDR3 is 15 amino acids long. V trimming: 5 bases; J trimming: 5 bases; junction bases outside the gene matches: 7. The CDR3 sequence is CASSPDGGETGELFF. The CDR3 DNA reads as TGTGCCAGCAGTCCCGACGGGGGGGAGACCGGGGAGCTGTTTTTT.

CDR3: CASSPLDSAYGYTF. As DNA, the CDR3 is TGTGCCAGCAGCCCCTTGGACAGCGCCTATGGCTACACCTTC. The rearrangement joins TRBV14 to TRBJ1-2; weak D call: TRBD1 (6 bases). Per germline, CDR1 SGHDN and CDR2 FVKESK. V dropped 4 bases and J dropped 4 bases, with 13 bases sitting between them. The length of the CDR3 is 14 residues.

The chain couples TRBV3-1 (or the pseudogene TRBV3-2) to TRBJ2-7; D not resolved. CDR3 length: 13 residues. Germline V gene data show CDR1 as LGHDT and CDR2 as YNNKEL (reference sequence). Trimming stripped 4 bases from V and 3 bases from J, with 10 bases between. The CDR3 loop reads CASSLRTDYEQYF. In nucleotides, the CDR3 is TGTGCCAGCAGCCTAAGAACAGACTACGAGCAGTACTTC.

The count of this clone is one. The chain has TRBV5-4 and TRBJ2-3; D is unresolved. The CDR3 sequence is 13 residues long. Germline loops: CDR1 SGHNT, CDR2 YYREEE (reference sequence). V lost 2 bases, J lost 1 base, and 5 bases lay in between. As DNA, the CDR3 is TGTGCCAGCAGCTTAGAGGGCACAGATACGCAGTATTTT. This codes for CASSLEGTDTQYF.

The chain has TRBV4-1 and TRBJ2-7, with a weak D call TRBD2 (5 bases). The CDR3 length is 14 residues. Germline CDR1 MGHRA, CDR2 YSYEKL. V was cut by 1 base and J by 5 bases, with 12 bases left in between. The CDR3 region is CASSQVLSGNEQYF. In DNA form, the CDR3 reads TGCGCCAGCAGCCAAGTATTATCGGGGAACGAGCAGTACTTC.